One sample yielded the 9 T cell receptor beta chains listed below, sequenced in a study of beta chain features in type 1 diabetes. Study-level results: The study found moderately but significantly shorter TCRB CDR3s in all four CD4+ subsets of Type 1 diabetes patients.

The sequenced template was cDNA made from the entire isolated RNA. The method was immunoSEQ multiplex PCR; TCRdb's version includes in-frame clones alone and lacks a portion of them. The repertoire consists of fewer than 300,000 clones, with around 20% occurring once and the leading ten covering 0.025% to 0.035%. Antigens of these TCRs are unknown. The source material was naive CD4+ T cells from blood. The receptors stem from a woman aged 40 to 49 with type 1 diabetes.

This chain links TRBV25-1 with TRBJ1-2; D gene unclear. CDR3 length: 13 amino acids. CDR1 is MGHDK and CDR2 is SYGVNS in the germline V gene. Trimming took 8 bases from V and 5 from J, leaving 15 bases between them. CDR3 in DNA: TGTGCCAGCCGAGGAGAGCTTAGGTATGGCTACACCTTC. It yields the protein CASRGELRYGYTF.

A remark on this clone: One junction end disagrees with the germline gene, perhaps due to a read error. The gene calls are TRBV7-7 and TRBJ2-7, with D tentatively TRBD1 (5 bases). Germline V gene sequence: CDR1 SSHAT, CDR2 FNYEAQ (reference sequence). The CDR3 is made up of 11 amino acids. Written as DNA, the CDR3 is TGTGCTAGCAGCCTGGACAACGAGCAGTACTTC. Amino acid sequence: CASSLDNEQYF.

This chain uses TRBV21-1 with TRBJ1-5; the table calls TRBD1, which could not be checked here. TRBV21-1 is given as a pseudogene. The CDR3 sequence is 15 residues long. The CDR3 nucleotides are TGTGCCAGCAGCAAAGGCCGACAGGTGCCTCAGCCCCAGCATTTT. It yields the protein CASSKGRQVPQPQHF.

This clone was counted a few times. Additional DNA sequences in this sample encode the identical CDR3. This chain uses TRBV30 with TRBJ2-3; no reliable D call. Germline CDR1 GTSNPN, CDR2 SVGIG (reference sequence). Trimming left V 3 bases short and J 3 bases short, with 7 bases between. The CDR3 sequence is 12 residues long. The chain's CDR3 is CAWSPGTDTQYF. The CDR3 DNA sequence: TGTGCCTGGAGCCCCGGGACAGATACGCAGTATTTT.

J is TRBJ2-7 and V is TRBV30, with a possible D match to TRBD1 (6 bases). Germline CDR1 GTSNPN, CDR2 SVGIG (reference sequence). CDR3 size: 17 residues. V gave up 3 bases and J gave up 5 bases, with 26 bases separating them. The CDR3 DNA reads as TGTGCCTGGAGCCTCAGGGACCGTAAAAGGGGGATCCACGAGCAGTACTTC. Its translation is CAWSLRDRKRGIHEQYF.

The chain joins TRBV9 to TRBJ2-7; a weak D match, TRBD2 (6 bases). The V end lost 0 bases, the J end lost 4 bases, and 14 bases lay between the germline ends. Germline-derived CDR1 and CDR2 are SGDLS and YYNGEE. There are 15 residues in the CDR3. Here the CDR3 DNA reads TGTGCCAGCAGCGTAGGGGAGGCTAACCTGTACGAGCAGTACTTC. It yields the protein CASSVGEANLYEQYF.

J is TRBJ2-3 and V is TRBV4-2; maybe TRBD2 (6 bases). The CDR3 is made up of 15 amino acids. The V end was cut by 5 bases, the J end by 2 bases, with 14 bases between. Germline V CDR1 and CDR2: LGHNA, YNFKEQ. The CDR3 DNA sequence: TGTGCCAGCAGCTATTCGCGGGGAGACACAGATACGCAGTATTTT. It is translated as CASSYSRGDTDTQYF.

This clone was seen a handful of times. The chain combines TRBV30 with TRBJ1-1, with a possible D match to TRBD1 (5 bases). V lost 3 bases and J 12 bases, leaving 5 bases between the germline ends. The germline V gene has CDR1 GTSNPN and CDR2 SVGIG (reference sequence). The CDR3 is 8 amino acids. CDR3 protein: CAWRGPFF. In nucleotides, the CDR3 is TGTGCCTGGAGGGGGCCTTTCTTT. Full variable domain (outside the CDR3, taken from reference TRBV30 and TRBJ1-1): SQTIHQWPATLVQPVGSPLSLECTVEGTSNPNLYWYRQAAGRGLQLLFYSVGIGQISSEVPQNLSASRPQDRQFILSSKKLLLSDSGFYLCAWRGPFFGQGTRLTVV.

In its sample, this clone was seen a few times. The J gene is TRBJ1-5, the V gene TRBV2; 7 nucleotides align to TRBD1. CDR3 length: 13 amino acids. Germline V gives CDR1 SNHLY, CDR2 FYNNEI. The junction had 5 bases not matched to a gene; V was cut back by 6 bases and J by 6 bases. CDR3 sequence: CASSPQGGQPQHF. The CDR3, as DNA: TGTGCCAGCAGCCCTCAGGGGGGTCAGCCCCAGCATTTT.